The rows below give T cell receptor beta chains drawn from one sample of a study of neurological immune-mediated disorders. TCRdb analysed the 5' RACE reads with MiXCR anew, one entry per CDR3 protein. The sample comprises about 55,000 distinct CDR3 sequences, about 4.2% of which are singletons, and roughly 1.9% rests with the top ten. Sequencing was carried out using CD4+ T cells from blood. The receptors were sampled from a woman aged 35 to 49 with multiple sclerosis. Each CDR3 is given with its conserved first and last residue. Each record gives: V gene, clone size, J gene, D gene, CDR3 DNA, CDR3 protein. A D gene is named only where the DNA matches it firmly. The size entry gives once, few, many or a size class.

>TRBV3-1|many|TRBJ2-2|.
TGTGCCAGCAGCCCGGGACGGATGAACACCGGGGAGCTGTTTTTT
CASSPGRMNTGELFF
>TRBV9|many|TRBJ1-4|TRBD1
TGTGCCAGCAGCGCGGGACAGGGAAGTGAAAAACTGTTTTTT
CASSAGQGSEKLFF
>TRBV7-6|many|TRBJ2-7|.
TGTGCCAGCAGCTTACATTCGCTCGGGCCTACCTACGAGCAGTACTTC
CASSLHSLGPTYEQYF
>TRBV20-1|many|TRBJ2-1|.
TGCAGTGCTAGTTTGGGGGGGCGCTTTTCGGGTGAGCAGTTCTTC
CSASLGGRFSGEQFF
>TRBV6-5|many|TRBJ2-2|.
TGTGCCAGCAGCCCTACAGAGTCCGGGGAGCTGTTTTTT
CASSPTESGELFF
>TRBV5-1|many|TRBJ1-3|TRBD1
TGCGCCAGCAGCTTCGGGACAGCCTCTGGAAACACCATATATTTT
CASSFGTASGNTIYF
>TRBV11-2|many|TRBJ1-1|.
TGTGCCAGCAGCCTCGGGAACGTTGGAGCTTTCTTT
CASSLGNVGAFF
>TRBV7-3|many|TRBJ2-1|TRBD2
TGTGCCAGCAGCTTAATGGGGGGACTAGCGCCTCCTGAGCAGTTCTTC
CASSLMGGLAPPEQFF
>TRBV3-1|many|TRBJ2-1|.
TGTGCCAGCAGCCAGGTCAGCCCGGGAACTCAGCAGTTCTTC
CASSQVSPGTQQFF
>TRBV24-1|many|TRBJ2-3|TRBD1
TGTGCCACCAGTGGGGACAGTACCACAGATACGCAGTATTTT
CATSGDSTTDTQYF
>TRBV7-2|many|TRBJ2-3|.
TGTGCCAGCAGCCTCGCCGCCACAGATACGCAGTATTTT
CASSLAATDTQYF
>TRBV20-1|many|TRBJ1-2|TRBD1
TGCAGTGCTCATTTACAGGGGTCAGATGGCTACACCTTC
CSAHLQGSDGYTF
>TRBV2|many|TRBJ2-3|TRBD2
TGTGCCCTCGGGGGGAACTCCGAGCTAAGCACAGATACGCAGTATTTT
CALGGNSELSTDTQYF
>TRBV4-2|many|TRBJ1-2|.
TGTGCCAGCAGCCCCTCAGGGGTACAGATTGAGAGTGGCTACACCTTC
CASSPSGVQIESGYTF
>TRBV7-9|many|TRBJ1-1|.
TGTGCCAGCAGCTTAATGGGTCAGGGAGGCACTGAAGCTTTCTTT
CASSLMGQGGTEAFF
>TRBV11-2|many|TRBJ2-2|.
TGTGCCAGCAGCCTACGAGACATGGGATCCGGGGAGCTGTTTTTT
CASSLRDMGSGELFF
>TRBV29-1|many|TRBJ1-1|TRBD1
TGCAGCGTCGCAAGGACAGGGGGCTACACTGAAGCTTTCTTT
CSVARTGGYTEAFF
>TRBV12-3/TRBV12-4|many|TRBJ2-7|.
TGTGCCAGCAGTTTTAGGGGCTACGAGCAGTACTTC
CASSFRGYEQYF
>TRBV6-5|many|TRBJ1-1|.
TGTGCCAGCAGTTACGGCGCCCTTATACTAGGGAACACTGAAGCTTTCTTT
CASSYGALILGNTEAFF
>TRBV7-8|many|TRBJ2-7|TRBD2
TGTGCCAGCAGCTTCGCCTCTAGCGGGGGGGCCTACGAGCAGTACTTC
CASSFASSGGAYEQYF
>TRBV12-3/TRBV12-4|many|TRBJ2-3|.
TGTGCCAGCAGTTTAAGGGAGGGGGAAGAAACGCAGTATTTT
CASSLREGEETQYF
>TRBV24-1|many|TRBJ2-3|TRBD1
TGTGCCACCAGTGGAGTCGGACAGGCAGATACGCAGTATTTT
CATSGVGQADTQYF
>TRBV20-1|many|TRBJ1-1|.
TGCAGTGCTATCGGGTTCGGACAGTCGACTTTCTTT
CSAIGFGQSTFF
>TRBV10-3|many|TRBJ1-1|TRBD1
TGTGCCATCAGTGAGGGCAGGGGGGGGAGTGAAGCTTTCTTT
CAISEGRGGSEAFF
>TRBV11-3|many|TRBJ2-4|.
TGTGCCAGCAGCCCCAGGGGAGCCAAAAACATTCAGTACTTC
CASSPRGAKNIQYF
>TRBV20-1|many|TRBJ1-6|TRBD1
TGCAGTGCTAGGGACAGGAATTCACCCCTCCACTTT
CSARDRNSPLHF
>TRBV7-2|many|TRBJ2-5|.
TGTGCCAGCAGCTATCCCCCCGGAGAGACCCAGTACTTC
CASSYPPGETQYF
>TRBV5-4|many|TRBJ2-5|.
TGTGCCAGCAGCTATCCGACCCAAGAGACCCAGTACTTC
CASSYPTQETQYF
>TRBV24-1|many|TRBJ2-3|.
TGTGCCACCAGTGATACTCCCATCATCGTGGACGGCACAGATACGCAGTATTTT
CATSDTPIIVDGTDTQYF
>TRBV4-1|many|TRBJ2-3|.
TGCGCCAGCAGCACCCCCACGAGGGCCGGCACAGATACGCAGTATTTT
CASSTPTRAGTDTQYF
>TRBV6-1|many|TRBJ2-2|.
TGTGCCAGCATTTTTCAGGGACCCGGGGAGCTGTTTTTT
CASIFQGPGELFF
>TRBV7-2|many|TRBJ2-1|.
TGTGCCAGCAGCTTGGGGGTCGGCGCCTACAATGAGCAGTTCTTC
CASSLGVGAYNEQFF
>TRBV5-1|many|TRBJ2-2|.
TGCGCCAGCAGCTTGGCCCTCCTGGACAGAGGCACCGGGGAGCTGTTTTTT
CASSLALLDRGTGELFF